A selection of T cell receptor beta chains follows, all from one sample in a study of early T cells in non-severe SARS-CoV-2 infection. A single record per CDR3 protein comes from TCRdb applying MiXCR to the 5' RACE reads. This table has roughly 93,000 distinct CDR3 sequences, about 15% appearing once. Sequenced input: whole blood. These receptors all come from an adult who was a healthcare worker with PCR-confirmed SARS-CoV-2 infection or an uninfected control (not recorded which). The CDR3 runs from the conserved cysteine through the conserved F or W. The D gene is left open where the match is weak. Size tells how often a clone was seen (once, few, many) or the class of an expanded clone, and some rows leave it out.

clone_size	v_call	j_call	d_call	cdr3_aa	cdr3_nt
few	TRBV6-5	TRBJ1-3	NA	CASSLSGSENTIYF	TGTGCCAGCAGTTTGTCAGGATCTGAAAACACCATATATTTT
NA	TRBV11-2	TRBJ1-4	TRBD1	CASSLKDRANEKLFF	TGTGCCAGCAGCTTAAAGGACAGGGCTAATGAAAAACTGTTTTTT
few	TRBV11-2	TRBJ1-2	NA	CASSLDRADNYGYTF	TGTGCCAGCAGCTTAGATCGAGCTGATAACTATGGCTACACCTTC
few	TRBV12-3/TRBV12-4	TRBJ2-1	TRBD2	CASSRTSSPYNEQFF	TGTGCCAGCAGTAGGACTAGCAGTCCCTACAATGAGCAGTTCTTC
NA	TRBV29-1	TRBJ2-1	NA	CSVAYTSGAGEQFF	TGCAGCGTTGCGTACACTAGTGGCGCCGGTGAGCAGTTCTTC
NA	TRBV5-1	TRBJ2-1	NA	CASSPQVMGGEQFF	TGCGCCAGCAGCCCGCAGGTTATGGGCGGTGAGCAGTTCTTC
NA	TRBV7-3	TRBJ1-2	TRBD1	CASSPGTGRGYGYTF	TGTGCCAGCAGCCCCGGGACAGGGAGGGGCTATGGCTACACCTTC
few	TRBV7-6	TRBJ2-3	TRBD1	CASSLVAGQGSTDTQYF	TGTGCCAGCAGCTTAGTCGCCGGACAGGGAAGCACAGATACGCAGTATTTT
many	TRBV6-6	TRBJ2-2	NA	CASSSHGEGPGELFF	TGTGCCAGCAGTTCCCACGGCGAGGGCCCCGGGGAGCTGTTTTTT
NA	TRBV6-1	TRBJ1-6	NA	CASRWGRGSYNSPLHF	TGTGCCAGCAGGTGGGGCAGGGGTTCCTATAATTCACCCCTCCACTTT
NA	TRBV12-3/TRBV12-4	TRBJ1-2	NA	CASSLRGTPLGGYTF	TGTGCCAGCAGTTTACGGGGTACACCCTTAGGCGGCTACACCTTC
NA	TRBV7-8	TRBJ2-5	NA	CASSPPSQDQETQYF	TGTGCCAGCAGCCCTCCGTCTCAAGACCAAGAGACCCAGTACTTC
NA	TRBV20-1	TRBJ1-2	NA	CSAFGGRDYGYTF	TGCAGTGCTTTCGGGGGGCGAGACTATGGCTACACCTTC
NA	TRBV2	TRBJ1-1	NA	CASSETRTEAFF	TGTGCCAGCAGTGAGACGAGGACTGAAGCTTTCTTT
NA	TRBV2	TRBJ1-1	NA	CASSEARGRYTEAFF	TGTGCCAGCAGTGAAGCCCGGGGAAGGTACACTGAAGCTTTCTTT
many	TRBV7-3	TRBJ2-1	NA	CASSLQRNNEQFF	TGTGCCAGCAGCTTACAGCGGAACAATGAGCAGTTCTTC
many	TRBV11-2	TRBJ2-1	NA	CASSYVRSSYNEQFF	TGTGCCAGCAGCTATGTGAGAAGCTCCTACAATGAGCAGTTCTTC
NA	TRBV7-8	TRBJ2-5	TRBD2	CASSAAGGNQETQYF	TGTGCCAGCAGCGCAGCGGGAGGCAATCAAGAGACCCAGTACTTC
NA	TRBV12-3/TRBV12-4	TRBJ2-4	TRBD1	CASSRGQDENIQYF	TGTGCCAGCAGCCGCGGACAGGACGAAAACATTCAGTACTTC
NA	TRBV7-8	TRBJ2-3	TRBD2	CASSRSGGSTDTQYF	TGTGCCAGCAGCCGGTCCGGGGGGAGCACAGATACGCAGTATTTT
few	TRBV20-1	TRBJ2-1	TRBD2	CSAPDRSGGRDNEQFF	TGCAGTGCCCCAGATCGAAGCGGGGGGAGGGACAATGAGCAGTTCTTC
NA	TRBV5-1	TRBJ2-1	NA	CASSFTGNEQFF	TGCGCCAGCAGCTTCACGGGTAATGAGCAGTTCTTC
NA	TRBV2	TRBJ2-3	NA	CASSEDSTDTQYF	TGTGCCAGCAGTGAAGACAGCACAGATACGCAGTATTTT
NA	TRBV29-1	TRBJ2-1	NA	CSVPRQGDNEQFF	TGCAGCGTTCCCCGGCAGGGTGACAATGAGCAGTTCTTC
NA	TRBV27	TRBJ1-6	NA	CASSFGSYNSPLHF	TGTGCCAGCAGTTTCGGATCCTATAATTCACCCCTCCACTTT
few	TRBV2	TRBJ1-2	NA	CASSEMGGYGYTF	TGTGCCAGCAGTGAGATGGGAGGGTATGGCTACACCTTC
few	TRBV4-2	TRBJ2-4	TRBD1	CASSKQGKEAIQYF	TGTGCCAGCTCTAAACAGGGGAAGGAGGCCATTCAGTACTTC
NA	TRBV18	TRBJ1-4	NA	CASSPSRGGVEKLFF	TGTGCCAGCTCACCCTCCCGGGGAGGGGTTGAAAAACTGTTTTTT
few	TRBV9	TRBJ2-3	NA	CASSAQYPMLAPSTDTQYF	TGTGCCAGCAGCGCCCAATACCCAATGCTAGCTCCCTCCACAGATACGCAGTATTTT
few	TRBV9	TRBJ2-5	NA	CASSSPYQETQYF	TGTGCCAGCAGCTCACCGTACCAAGAGACCCAGTACTTC
few	TRBV20-1	TRBJ1-6	TRBD1	CSARAGTGENSPLHF	TGCAGTGCTAGAGCCGGGACAGGCGAGAATTCACCCCTCCACTTT
NA	TRBV7-2	TRBJ2-1	TRBD2	CASSPGRGRGNEQFF	TGTGCCAGCAGCCCCGGACGGGGGAGGGGCAATGAGCAGTTCTTC
many	TRBV20-1	TRBJ1-1	TRBD1	CSAVRDRDTEAFF	TGCAGTGCCGTTCGGGACAGGGACACTGAAGCTTTCTTT
NA	TRBV6-1	TRBJ2-6	NA	CASSLKGAGANVLTF	TGTGCCAGCAGTTTAAAAGGGGCTGGGGCCAACGTCCTGACTTTC
few	TRBV9	TRBJ1-2	TRBD1	CASSGITGAGYGYTF	TGTGCCAGCAGCGGAATCACAGGGGCTGGCTATGGCTACACCTTC
NA	TRBV7-3	TRBJ2-3	NA	CASSPWAGSTDTQYF	TGTGCCAGCAGCCCATGGGCGGGGAGCACAGATACGCAGTATTTT
once	TRBV5-5	TRBJ1-2	NA	CASRPQPQFGYTF	TGTGCCAGCAGACCCCAACCCCAGTTTGGCTACACCTTC
few	TRBV5-1	TRBJ2-3	NA	CASSGAMASRGDTQYF	TGCGCCAGCAGCGGCGCCATGGCGTCCAGGGGAGATACGCAGTATTTT
NA	TRBV9	TRBJ1-5	NA	CASSVGSPPNSNQPQHF	TGTGCCAGCAGCGTAGGTAGTCCCCCGAATAGCAATCAGCCCCAGCATTTT
NA	TRBV5-5	TRBJ2-4	TRBD1	CASSTGQVYAKNIQYF	TGTGCCAGCAGCACAGGACAGGTCTATGCCAAAAACATTCAGTACTTC
many	TRBV9	TRBJ2-4	NA	CASSDLQIPRDKKTAKNIQYF	TGTGCCAGCAGCGACCTCCAAATCCCTCGGGACAAAAAAACAGCCAAAAACATTCAGTACTTC
few	TRBV12-3/TRBV12-4	TRBJ2-3	NA	CASSFRRGRANTDTQYF	TGTGCCAGCAGTTTTCGTCGCGGAAGGGCCAACACAGATACGCAGTATTTT
few	TRBV28	TRBJ2-5	NA	CASSFRGETQYF	TGTGCCAGCAGTTTTCGCGGAGAGACCCAGTACTTC
NA	TRBV30	TRBJ1-2	NA	CAWSLTEYYGYTF	TGTGCCTGGAGTCTTACAGAATACTATGGCTACACCTTC